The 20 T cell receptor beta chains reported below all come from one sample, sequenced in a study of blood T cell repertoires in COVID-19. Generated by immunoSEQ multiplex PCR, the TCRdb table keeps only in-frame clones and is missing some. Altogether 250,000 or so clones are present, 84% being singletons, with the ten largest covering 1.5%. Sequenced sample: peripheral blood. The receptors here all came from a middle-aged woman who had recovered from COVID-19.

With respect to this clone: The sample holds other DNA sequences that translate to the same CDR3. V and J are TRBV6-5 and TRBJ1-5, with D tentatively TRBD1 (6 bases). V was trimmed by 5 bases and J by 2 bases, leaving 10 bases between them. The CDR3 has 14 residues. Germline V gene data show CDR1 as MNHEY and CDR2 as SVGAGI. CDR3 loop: CASSRTVGNQPQHF. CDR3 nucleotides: TGTGCCAGCAGTAGGACAGTTGGCAATCAGCCCCAGCATTTT.

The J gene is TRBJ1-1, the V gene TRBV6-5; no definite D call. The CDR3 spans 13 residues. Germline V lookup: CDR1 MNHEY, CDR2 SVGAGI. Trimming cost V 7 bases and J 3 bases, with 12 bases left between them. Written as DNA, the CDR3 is TGTGCCAGCACCGACCAAGCGGACACTGAAGCTTTCTTT. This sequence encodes CASTDQADTEAFF.

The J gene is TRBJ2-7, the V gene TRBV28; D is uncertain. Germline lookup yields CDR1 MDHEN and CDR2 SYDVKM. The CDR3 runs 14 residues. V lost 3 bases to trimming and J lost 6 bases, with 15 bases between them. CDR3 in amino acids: CASSLSPPRSEQYF. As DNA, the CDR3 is TGTGCCAGCAGTTTGAGCCCACCCCGGAGCGAGCAGTACTTC.

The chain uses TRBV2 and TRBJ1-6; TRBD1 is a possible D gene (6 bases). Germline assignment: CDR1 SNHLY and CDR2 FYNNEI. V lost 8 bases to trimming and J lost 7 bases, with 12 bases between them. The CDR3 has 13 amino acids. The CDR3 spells CASLGGRNSPLHF. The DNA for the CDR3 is TGTGCCAGCTTGGGGGGGCGGAATTCACCCCTCCACTTT.

The CDR3, as DNA: TGTGCCACCAGTGATCAACAGGGCAGCACCTACAATGAGCAGTTCTTC. This sequence encodes CATSDQQGSTYNEQFF. The V gene is TRBV24-1, the J gene TRBJ2-1; weak D call: TRBD1 (6 bases). V shed 3 bases and J shed 2 bases, with 13 bases lying between them. The CDR3 runs to 16 residues. The germline V gene has CDR1 KGHDR and CDR2 SFDVKD.

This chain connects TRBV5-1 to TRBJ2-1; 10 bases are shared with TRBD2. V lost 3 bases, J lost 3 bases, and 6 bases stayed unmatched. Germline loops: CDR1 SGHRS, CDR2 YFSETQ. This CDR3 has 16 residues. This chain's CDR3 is CASSSLAGGVYNEQFF. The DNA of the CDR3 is TGCGCCAGCAGCTCATTAGCGGGGGGTGTCTACAATGAGCAGTTCTTC.

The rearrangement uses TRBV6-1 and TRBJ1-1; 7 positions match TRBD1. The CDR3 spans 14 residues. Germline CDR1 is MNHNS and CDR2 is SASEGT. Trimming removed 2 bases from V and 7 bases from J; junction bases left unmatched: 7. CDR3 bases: TGTGCCAGCAGTGAAATTTCCAACAGGGGTGAAGCTTTCTTT. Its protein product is CASSEISNRGEAFF.

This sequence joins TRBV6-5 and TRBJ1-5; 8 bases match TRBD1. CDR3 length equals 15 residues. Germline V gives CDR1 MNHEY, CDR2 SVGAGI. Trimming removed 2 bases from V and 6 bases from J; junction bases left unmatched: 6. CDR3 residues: CASSYGQGWGQPQHF. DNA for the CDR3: TGTGCCAGCAGTTACGGACAGGGATGGGGTCAGCCCCAGCATTTT.

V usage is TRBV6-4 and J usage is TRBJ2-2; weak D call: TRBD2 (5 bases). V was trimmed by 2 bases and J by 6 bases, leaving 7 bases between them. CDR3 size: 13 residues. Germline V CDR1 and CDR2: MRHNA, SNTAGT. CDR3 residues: CASSDRGSGELFF. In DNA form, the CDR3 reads TGTGCCAGCAGTGACCGGGGATCCGGGGAGCTGTTTTTT.

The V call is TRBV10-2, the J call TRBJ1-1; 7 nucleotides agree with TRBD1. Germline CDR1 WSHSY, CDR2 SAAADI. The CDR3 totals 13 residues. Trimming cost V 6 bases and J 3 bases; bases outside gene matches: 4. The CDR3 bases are TGCGCCAGCAGGTTGCAGGGGGACACTGAAGCTTTCTTT. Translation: CASRLQGDTEAFF.

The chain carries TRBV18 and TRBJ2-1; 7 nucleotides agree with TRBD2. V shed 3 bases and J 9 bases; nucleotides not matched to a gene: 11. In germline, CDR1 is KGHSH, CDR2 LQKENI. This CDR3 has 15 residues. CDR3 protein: CASSPSPGGSVEQFF. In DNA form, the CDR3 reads TGTGCCAGCTCACCGAGCCCGGGGGGTTCAGTTGAGCAGTTCTTC. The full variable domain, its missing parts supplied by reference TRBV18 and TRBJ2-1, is NAGVMQNPRHLVRRRGQEARLRCSPMKGHSHVYWYRQLPEEGLKFMVYLQKENIIDESGMPKERFSAEFPKEGPSILRIQQVVRGDSAAYFCASSPSPGGSVEQFFGPGTRLTVL.

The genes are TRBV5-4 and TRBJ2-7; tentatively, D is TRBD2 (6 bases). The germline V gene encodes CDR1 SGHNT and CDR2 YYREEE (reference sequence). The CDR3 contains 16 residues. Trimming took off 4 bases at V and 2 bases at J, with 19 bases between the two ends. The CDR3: CASSGDIAGPAYEQYF. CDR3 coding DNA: TGTGCCAGCAGCGGCGACATTGCGGGGCCAGCCTACGAGCAGTACTTC.

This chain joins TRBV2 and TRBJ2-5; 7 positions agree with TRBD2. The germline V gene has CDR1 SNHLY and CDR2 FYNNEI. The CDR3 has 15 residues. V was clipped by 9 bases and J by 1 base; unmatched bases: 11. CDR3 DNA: TGTGCCAGTCAGGGCCTATCTAGCGGCCAAGAGACCCAGTACTTC. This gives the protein CASQGLSSGQETQYF.

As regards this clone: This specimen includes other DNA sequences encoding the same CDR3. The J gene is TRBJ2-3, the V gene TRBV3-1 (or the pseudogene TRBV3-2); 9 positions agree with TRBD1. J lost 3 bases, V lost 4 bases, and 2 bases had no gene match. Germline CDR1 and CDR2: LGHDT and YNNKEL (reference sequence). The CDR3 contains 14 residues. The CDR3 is CASSPGTGTDTQYF. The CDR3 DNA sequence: TGTGCCAGCAGCCCCGGGACAGGGACAGATACGCAGTATTTT.

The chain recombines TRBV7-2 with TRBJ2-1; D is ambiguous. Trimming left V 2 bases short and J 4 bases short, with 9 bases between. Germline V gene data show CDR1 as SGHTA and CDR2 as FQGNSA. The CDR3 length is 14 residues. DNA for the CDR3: TGTGCCAGCAGCTTATCGCCAGCGTACAATGAGCAGTTCTTC. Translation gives CASSLSPAYNEQFF. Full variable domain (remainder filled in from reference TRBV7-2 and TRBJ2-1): GAGVSQSPSNKVTEKGKDVELRCDPISGHTALYWYRQSLGQGLEFLIYFQGNSAPDKSGLPSDRFSAERTGGSVSTLTIQRTQQEDSAVYLCASSLSPAYNEQFFGPGTRLTVL.

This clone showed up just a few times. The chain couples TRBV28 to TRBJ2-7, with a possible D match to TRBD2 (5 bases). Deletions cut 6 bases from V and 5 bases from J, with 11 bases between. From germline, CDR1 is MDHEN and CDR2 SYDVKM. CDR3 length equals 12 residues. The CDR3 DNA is TGTGCCAGCAGCGGACTGATGAACGAGCAGTACTTC. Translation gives CASSGLMNEQYF.

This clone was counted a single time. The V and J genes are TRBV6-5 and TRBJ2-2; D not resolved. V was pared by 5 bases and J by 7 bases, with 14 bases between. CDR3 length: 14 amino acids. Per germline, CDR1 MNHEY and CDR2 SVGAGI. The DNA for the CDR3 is TGTGCCAGCAGTCTCTTGAGCCGTAACGGGGAGCTGTTTTTT. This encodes CASSLLSRNGELFF.

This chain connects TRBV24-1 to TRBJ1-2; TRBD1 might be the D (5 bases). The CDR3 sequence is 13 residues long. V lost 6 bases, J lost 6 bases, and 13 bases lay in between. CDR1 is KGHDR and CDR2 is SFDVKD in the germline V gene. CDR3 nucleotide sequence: TGTGCCACCAGTCCCCGCGGGGCTGATGGCTACACCTTC. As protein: CATSPRGADGYTF.

The CDR3 bases are TGTGCCAGCTCCGGGACAGGGAACAATGAGCAGTTCTTC. Amino acid sequence: CASSGTGNNEQFF. This chain connects TRBV6-5 to TRBJ2-1, with 9 bases matching TRBD1. The CDR3 runs to 13 residues. CDR1 and CDR2 (germline): MNHEY, SVGAGI. V lost 8 bases and J lost 5; bases outside the gene matches: 4.

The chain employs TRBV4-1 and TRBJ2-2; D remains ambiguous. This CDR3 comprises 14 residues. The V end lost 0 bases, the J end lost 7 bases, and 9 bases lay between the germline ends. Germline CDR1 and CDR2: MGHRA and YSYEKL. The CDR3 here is CASSQDSRLGELFF. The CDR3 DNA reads TGCGCCAGCAGCCAAGATTCCAGACTCGGGGAGCTGTTTTTT.